This entry is about one T cell receptor (beta chain). Its cognate antigen has yet to be identified. No per-base quality is available; no much larger clone lies one base away. The sample belongs to a study of cytomegalovirus exposure and HLA in healthy donors (dated 2017 in TCRdb). For the wider study: An earlier analysis of about 530 of the donors reported about 300 Gb of sequence data and around 100 million unique TCR beta sequences obtained from roughly 180 million T cells. An early release that covered about 600 HLA-typed donors contained approximately 290 gigabases of sequencing data and around 80 million unique TCR sequences. Of the roughly 400 genotyped donors, over 80% were placed in the genetic ancestry cluster associated with self-reported Caucasian donors. The study was designed to test whether signatures of past pathogen exposure could be identified by cataloging public T cell receptors. The study used immunosequencing to profile the T cell repertoires of approximately 640 subjects and linked those repertoires to cytomegalovirus serostatus. A separate validation cohort of over 95 different subjects was used in addition to the 666-subject first cohort. To predict cytomegalovirus infection status, the study brought together high-throughput TCR immunosequencing, statistical association of individual TCRs with disease status, and machine learning. A later analysis re-examined previously published TCR beta repertoires from roughly 650 donors and added high-resolution HLA genotyping to investigate patterns of TCR occurrence. Rather than using new phenotypic data, the later analysis identified candidate immune exposures from TCR beta sequences and from how often those sequences occurred across donors. An earlier analysis of 587 of the donors applied high-throughput TCR beta sequencing to assess whether each TCR beta V gene segment acted as functional or pseudogenic. Donor age, sex, ethnicity and CMV serostatus were collected together with the repertoire data. A later genetic analysis used genome-wide SNP genotypes for 398 of the 666 donors, treating that subset as a discovery cohort. Every repertoire in the discovery cohort had been generated on one and the same sequencing platform. HLA typing included class I and class II loci at four-digit resolution. The number of donors typed differed by locus, with about 629-640 for A, B, C, DRB1 and DQB1, 522 for DQA1, under 610 for DPA1, and some 450 for DPB1. About five DR-DQ haplotypes were treated as single units for association and clustering because of strong linkage in the cohort. Across approximately 400 genotyped donors of the cohort, an average of approximately 240,000 unique TCR beta nucleotide sequences per donor were sequenced, and approximately 19% of those sequences were non-productive. Overall study outcomes, separate from this receptor: In the study, some 180 TCR beta chains were listed as associated with cytomegalovirus. Only TCR beta chains were sequenced in this cohort, and the absence of alpha or paired-chain data limited detectable features. In a later analysis, TCR association rates were found to vary across HLA loci, with the most associated TCRs seen for DRB1 alleles and the fewest for HLA-C alleles. The authors suggested that the approach could potentially be extended to other disease states and immunological phenotypes. The sequencing pipeline was judged likely to have produced a cluster of highly shared sequence variants as a technical artifact. The only immune exposure information available for the cohort was CMV serostatus. Specific HLA alleles were associated with 15,000 to 20,000 TCR beta sequences at a false discovery rate of 0.05 in a later analysis. The classifier was reported to diagnose cytomegalovirus status with high specificity and sensitivity in both the original cohort and the validation cohort. Strong co-occurrence of HLA alleles, especially DR and DQ, made assigning TCR associations to individual alleles difficult. A further reported finding was that TCR beta sequences accurately predicted the HLA-A and HLA-B alleles for most subjects in the first cohort. Most CMV-associated TCR beta chains appeared to be HLA-restricted in a later analysis, and the HLA associations seemed to be driven largely by CMV exposure. A later analysis found that HLA-associated TCR beta chains were more clonally expanded and had lower generation probabilities than equally common non-associated chains. Some IMGT-functional V segments, including TRBV6-2 and TRBV6-3, could not be told apart with the 87-base-pair reads, so those segments were excluded. Because HLA typing was unavailable for some donors at each locus, only the typed subset was used in association tests. Broadly in line with IMGT annotations, most TCR beta V segments showed up in productive rearrangements about 87% or about 30% of the time in an earlier analysis of approximately 600 of the donors. Correlated functional status among segregating V segments might be attributable to linkage disequilibrium, but an unknown experimental factor could not be ruled out. A later genetic analysis associated a missense DCLRE1C variant with V-gene and J-gene trimming of TCR beta chains, and an independent cohort replicated the association. Compared with the approximately 710-donor mean, donors in an Asian-associated ancestry cluster had fewer N-insertions in productive TCRs, according to a later genetic analysis. Seventeen rarely observed V segments, including chromosome 9 orphons, were excluded from the earlier analysis of about 610 of the donors because counts were too low. Sequencing depth was assumed to be roughly uniform across donors in the presence/absence analyses, though that assumption may not hold. Several of the top co-occurrence clusters appeared to be linked to parvovirus B19, influenza, CMV and Epstein-Barr virus, according to a later analysis. While some public TCRs were present in many individuals, most TCR sequences turned up only very rarely across donors. A few of the identified cytomegalovirus-associated TCR beta chains were confirmed in vitro to be specific for cytomegalovirus antigens.

CDR1 MNHEY and CDR2 SMNVEV are derived from the germline V gene (reference sequence). There are 16 amino acids in the CDR3, from cysteine to phenylalanine inclusive. Just the 48-base CDR3 DNA is kept, in frame starting at base 1. V was cut back by 6 bases and J by 5 bases, leaving a gap of 20 bases between them. In total, 600 or so healthy bone marrow donors made up the cohort. All cohort members were sampled while nominally healthy, although unrecorded immune exposures were likely present. The donor tested CMV seronegative and was one of the 352 seronegative cohort members. Each donor provided a peripheral blood sample, and peripheral blood mononuclear cells were used for TCR beta sequencing. The Qiagen DNeasy Blood Extraction Kit was used to extract genomic DNA from the blood cell samples. Receptors were amplified or captured by the immunoSEQ multiplex PCR assay. For the multiplex PCR, a mixture combining 60 forward primers for TCR Vbeta segments and 13 reverse primers for TCR Jbeta segments was used. Amplification of the CDR3 region of rearranged TCR beta genes was performed with a multiplex PCR assay on genomic DNA. The amplified TCR beta libraries were sequenced on the Illumina HiSeq System as 87-base-pair reads. For the original study's pipeline: In a later analysis, approximately 74 million unique TCR beta chains were counted across the roughly 700 repertoires, and about 9.9 million of these chains were shared by at least two donors. Raw reads were error-corrected and collapsed into unique sequences by a nearest-neighbor algorithm in which closely related sequences were merged to remove PCR and sequencing errors. To assign V, D and J gene segments, CDR3 sequences were aligned to IMGT reference sequences. For a sequence to be retained, at least a six-nucleotide match to both a V gene segment and a J gene segment was required. A rearrangement was called productive if the CDR3 had no stop codons and remained in frame with V and J, and every other rearrangement was called non-productive. CDR3 was defined by IMGT convention, running from the second conserved V-encoded cysteine to the conserved J-encoded phenylalanine. The earlier analysis of some 600 of the donors excluded sequences that lacked an unambiguous match to a single V gene segment. In an earlier analysis of a few hundred of the donors, a V segment was called functional when productive rearrangements were above 56.7%, and segregating when the standard deviation between donors exceeded 5%. To diagnose cytomegalovirus status from the catalog of TCR beta chain sequences, a statistical classification framework was built. In a later analysis, TCR nucleotide sequences were compared against IMGT/GENE-DB human TR gene sequences so that V and J genes could be assigned. A later analysis assigned CDR3 sequences and most-parsimonious VDJ recombination scenarios with the TCRdist pipeline. A later analysis defined each TCR beta chain by its CDR3 amino acid sequence plus V-gene family, and excluded reads lacking a unique V-gene family. To address suspected cross-contamination and a sequencing artifact, a later analysis removed under 600 highly shared, low-generation-probability nucleotide sequences. A later analysis calculated a clonal expansion index for each public chain from normalized within-repertoire ranks of inferred template counts. A later analysis computed generation probabilities with a VDJ recombination model fitted to out-of-frame rearrangements, and checked the results against IGoR. Hypergeometric tests were used in a later analysis to score TCR-TCR, TCR-HLA and TCR-CMV co-occurrence, with a repertoire-size bias correction applied to the TCR pairs. To estimate false discovery rates, a later analysis permuted the HLA or CMV assignments 20 times. In a later analysis, co-occurring TCRs were grouped using DBSCAN, and TCRdist sequence similarity was added for clustering within HLA-allele-positive subsets. Repertoires with fewer than 30,000 or more than 120,000 public chains were left out of co-occurrence clustering, as were four to six repertoires with anomalous nucleotide sharing. The table was pulled from immuneACCESS by TCRdb, which kept in-frame rearrangements only. Such tables lose some clones; where checked, under half of the loss comes from unresolved V genes, and the rest has no known cause. That table is the source of V, J and clone size, and D and trimming were worked out from the DNA. For this sample the table gives about 170,000 clones, of which 85% were detected only once. 1% of the sample lies in the top ten.

This chain joins TRBV27 to TRBJ1-5; TRBD1 might be the D gene, on 6 matching bases. Sample: PBMCs. The sequence was collected from a boy aged 2 to 10 in good health and CMV-seronegative. The CDR3 region has the sequence CASRGRGGEWDQPQHF. At the DNA level, the sequence is TGTGCCAGCAGGGGTAGAGGGGGGGAGTGGGATCAGCCCCAGCATTTT.